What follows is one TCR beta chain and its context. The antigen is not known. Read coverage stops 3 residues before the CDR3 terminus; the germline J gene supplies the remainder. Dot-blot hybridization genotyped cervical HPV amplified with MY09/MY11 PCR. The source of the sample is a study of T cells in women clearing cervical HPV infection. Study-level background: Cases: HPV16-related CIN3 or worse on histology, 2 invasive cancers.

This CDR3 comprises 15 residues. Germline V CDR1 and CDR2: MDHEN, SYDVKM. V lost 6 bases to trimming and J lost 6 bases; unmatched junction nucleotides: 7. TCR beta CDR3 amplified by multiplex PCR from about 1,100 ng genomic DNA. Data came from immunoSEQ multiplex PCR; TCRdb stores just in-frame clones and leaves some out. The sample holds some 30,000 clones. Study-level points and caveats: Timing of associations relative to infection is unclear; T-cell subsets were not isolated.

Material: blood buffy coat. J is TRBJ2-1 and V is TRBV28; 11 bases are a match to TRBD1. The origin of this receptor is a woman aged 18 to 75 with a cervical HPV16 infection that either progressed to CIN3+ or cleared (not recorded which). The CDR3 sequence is CASRPTGTGGNEQFF. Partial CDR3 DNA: TGTGCCAGCAGGCCCACCGGGACAGGGGGCAATGAG.